One sample yielded the 24 T cell receptor beta chains listed below, sequenced in a study of beta chain features in type 1 diabetes (dated by TCRdb to the late 2010s). Library preparation used the immunoSEQ multiplex PCR assay. All of the isolated RNA was reverse transcribed with the High Capacity cDNA Reverse Transcription Kit, so expressed TCRB transcripts were sequenced. As stored in TCRdb, this immuneACCESS dataset retains in-frame rearrangements with V and J assigned. A fraction of the clones does not appear; measured against another copy, unresolved V genes explain less than half of the discrepancy, and the remainder lacks a known reason. The sample table records over 150,000 clones; less than 9.5% of these occur just once. Of the sample, 0.55% to 0.75% falls within the top ten clones. The source material was central memory CD4+ T cells from blood. These receptors all come from a man aged 18-30 years in good health.

This chain connects TRBV28 to TRBJ2-5; no definite D call. TRBJ2-7 explains the end of the DNA better; the J call may be wrong. From germline, CDR1 is MDHEN and CDR2 SYDVKM. CDR3 length: 14 residues. CDR3 protein: CASSMVSLIHEQYF. The CDR3 DNA reads TGTGCCAGCAGTATGGTCTCCCTGATCCACGAGCAGTACTTC.

This rearrangement joins TRBV4-1 to TRBJ2-1; the D gene is possibly TRBD1 (6 bases). Germline CDR1 and CDR2: MGHRA and YSYEKL. The CDR3 has 15 residues. V lost 2 bases and J lost 9, with 17 bases in between. The CDR3 region is CASSQPGDGTIEQFF. The CDR3 region has the DNA TGCGCCAGCAGCCAACCTGGGGATGGGACAATTGAGCAGTTCTTC.

In this sample, this clone turned up a few times. V and J are TRBV27 and TRBJ1-1, with D uncertain. V was trimmed by 3 bases and J by 1 base, leaving 9 bases between them. The CDR3 loop spans 14 amino acids. CDR1 is MNHEY, CDR2 SMNVEV, per germline (reference sequence). The CDR3 nucleotides are TGTGCCAGCAGTTTCAGCGGTTCGAACACTGAAGCTTTCTTT. This encodes CASSFSGSNTEAFF.

This clone was counted only a few times. This chain joins TRBV30 and TRBJ1-2; 8 bases map to TRBD1. CDR1 and CDR2 (germline): GTSNPN, SVGIG (reference sequence). The trim removed 6 bases at V and 8 bases at J, leaving 17 bases unmatched. The length of the CDR3 is 15 residues. The CDR3 nucleotides are TGTGCCTGCCCCACACAGGGGGGGCCAAGGATCGGCTACACCTTC. This translates into CACPTQGGPRIGYTF. Looking up the rest from reference TRBV30 and TRBJ1-2 gives the full variable domain: SQTIHQWPATLVQPVGSPLSLECTVEGTSNPNLYWYRQAAGRGLQLLFYSVGIGQISSEVPQNLSASRPQDRQFILSSKKLLLSDSGFYLCACPTQGGPRIGYTFGSGTRLTVV.

This clone has just a few counts. V gene TRBV30 combines with J gene TRBJ2-2, with TRBD2 as a possible D gene (6 bases). The ends were cut back, 3 bases at V and 6 bases at J, with 11 bases in the middle. The CDR3 has 13 residues. Germline V CDR1 and CDR2: GTSNPN, SVGIG (reference sequence). The DNA for the CDR3 is TGTGCCTGGAGGGGGGGTGTCGCCGGGGAGCTGTTTTTT. It is translated as CAWRGGVAGELFF. The whole variable domain, filled in from reference TRBV30 and TRBJ2-2, reads SQTIHQWPATLVQPVGSPLSLECTVEGTSNPNLYWYRQAAGRGLQLLFYSVGIGQISSEVPQNLSASRPQDRQFILSSKKLLLSDSGFYLCAWRGGVAGELFFGEGSRLTVL.

The V and J genes are TRBV30 and TRBJ1-2; 9 bases map to TRBD1. The CDR3 has 16 residues. With 3 bases clipped from V and 1 base from J, the junction kept 9 bases outside the gene matches. Germline V CDR1 and CDR2: GTSNPN, SVGIG (reference sequence). In nucleotides, the CDR3 is TGTGCCTGGAGCGAAATCGGGACAGGGTTTAACTATGGCTACACCTTC. It is translated as CAWSEIGTGFNYGYTF.

The chain combines TRBV28 with TRBJ1-5; 8 nucleotides align to TRBD1. This CDR3 contains 16 residues. Germline V gene lookup returns CDR1 MDHEN and CDR2 SYDVKM. Trimming at V came to 7 bases and at J to 7 bases, leaving 15 bases not matched to a gene. In DNA, the CDR3 is TGTGCCAGCAACCCCCAGAGGACAGGGAGGTTACAGCCCCAGCATTTT. Translated: CASNPQRTGRLQPQHF.

The V gene is TRBV5-4, the J gene TRBJ2-7, with 8 bases fitting TRBD1. Germline trimming cut 4 bases from V and 3 bases from J; bases unmatched to any gene: 6. Germline V gives CDR1 SGHNT, CDR2 YYREEE (reference sequence). The CDR3 extends over 14 amino acids. CDR3 amino acids: CASSHGQGCYEQYF. Here the CDR3 DNA reads TGTGCCAGCAGCCATGGACAGGGATGCTACGAGCAGTACTTC.

This chain uses TRBV9 with TRBJ2-7; TRBD2 agrees at 10 bases. The CDR3 spans 19 residues. V trimming: 5 bases; J trimming: 2 bases; junction bases outside the gene matches: 19. Germline V gives CDR1 SGDLS, CDR2 YYNGEE. This CDR3 reads CASSAGEREGRRKTYEQYF. CDR3 bases: TGTGCCAGCAGTGCCGGGGAGCGGGAGGGCCGGAGGAAAACCTACGAGCAGTACTTC.

This clone was seen a handful of times. The chain recombines TRBV9 with TRBJ2-1, with TRBD2 matching 7 bases. CDR3 length: 13 amino acids. Unmatched junction bases numbered 3, after V lost 3 bases and J lost 6 bases. Looked up from germline, CDR1 is SGDLS and CDR2 is YYNGEE. The CDR3 nucleotides read TGTGCCAGCAGCGGCGGGGGATCCAATGAGCAGTTCTTC. Its protein is CASSGGGSNEQFF.

The V gene is TRBV28, the J gene TRBJ2-4, with 11 bases aligning to TRBD1. Trimming cost V 5 bases and J 4 bases; bases outside gene matches: 7. The CDR3 has 16 amino acids. In germline, CDR1 is MDHEN, CDR2 SYDVKM. The CDR3 loop reads CASSPAGTGGKNIQYF. The CDR3 coding sequence is TGTGCCAGCAGTCCGGCGGGGACAGGGGGAAAAAACATTCAGTACTTC.

Only a few counts were recorded for this clone. The chain combines TRBV5-1 with TRBJ2-2, with 7 bases identical to TRBD2. This CDR3 comprises 16 residues. With 2 bases clipped from V and 5 bases from J, the junction kept 9 bases outside the gene matches. Germline V gene lookup returns CDR1 SGHRS and CDR2 YFSETQ. CDR3 coding DNA: TGCGCCAGCAGCTTAAACGGGGGGTTTTCGACCGGGGAGCTGTTTTTT. This encodes CASSLNGGFSTGELFF.

The sample holds a few counts of this clone. CDR3 nucleotides: TGTGCCAGCAGCTTAGGAGGGGGACAGCTAAGCTCCTACAATGAGCAGTTCTTC. It translates to CASSLGGGQLSSYNEQFF. The gene calls are TRBV5-4 and TRBJ2-1, with a possible D match to TRBD1 (7 bases). V was cut by 2 bases and J by 0 bases, with 18 bases left in between. Looked up from germline, CDR1 is SGHNT and CDR2 is YYREEE (reference sequence). The CDR3 contains 18 residues.

This clone was observed a handful of times. The rearrangement links TRBV5-4 to TRBJ2-5; 8 bases match TRBD2. This CDR3 is 16 amino acids long. V lost 4 bases and J lost 2; bases outside the gene matches: 10. Germline CDR1 reads SGHNT; CDR2 reads YYREEE (reference sequence). CDR3 protein: CASSQQTSGGQETQYF. In DNA, the CDR3 is TGTGCCAGCAGCCAACAAACTAGCGGAGGGCAAGAGACCCAGTACTTC. The whole variable domain, filled in from reference TRBV5-4 and TRBJ2-5, reads ETGVTQSPTHLIKTRGQQVTLRCSSQSGHNTVSWYQQALGQGPQFIFQYYREEENGRGNFPPRFSGLQFPNYSSELNVNALELDDSALYLCASSQQTSGGQETQYFGPGTRLLVL.

This clone turned up a few times. The chain's CDR3 is CASSIGGDNNEQFF. The CDR3 DNA sequence: TGTGCCAGCAGCATAGGGGGGGACAACAATGAGCAGTTCTTC. The chain couples TRBV28 to TRBJ2-1; TRBD2 is a possible D gene (7 bases). Germline values: CDR1 MDHEN, CDR2 SYDVKM. CDR3 size: 14 residues. Trimming shortened V by 6 bases and J by 5 bases, and 14 bases separated the two germline ends.

This chain joins TRBV19 and TRBJ1-5; TRBD1 might be the D (5 bases). The CDR3 covers 15 residues. CDR1 and CDR2 from the germline V gene are LNHDA and SQIVND (reference sequence). With 6 bases removed from V and 3 bases from J, the gap between germline ends came to 15 bases. CDR3 DNA: TGTGCCAGTAGAAGGGAAGGGGTCAACAATCAGCCCCAGCATTTT. Translation: CASRREGVNNQPQHF.

This clone was detected a few times. This chain joins TRBV7-8 and TRBJ1-2; 8 bases agree with TRBD1. This CDR3 is built from 15 residues. Germline V gene data show CDR1 as SGHVS and CDR2 as FQNEAQ. Germline trimming cut 6 bases from V and 4 bases from J; bases unmatched to any gene: 10. The CDR3 DNA sequence: TGTGCCAGCAGGCCCGGACAGGGTGTTAGCTATGGCTACACCTTC. Protein sequence: CASRPGQGVSYGYTF.

This clone was seen once. The chain carries TRBV7-9 and TRBJ2-3; a weak D match, TRBD2 (7 bases). V was trimmed by 5 bases and J by 4 bases, leaving 16 bases between them. There are 15 residues in the CDR3. Germline CDR1 is SEHNR and CDR2 is FQNEAQ (reference sequence). CDR3 nucleotide sequence: TGTGCCAGCAGCCCCATGGGGGGGGCCGCAGATACGCAGTATTTT. Amino acid sequence: CASSPMGGAADTQYF.

This clone has at least ten counts. J is TRBJ2-5 and V is TRBV9, with 12 bases matching TRBD1. The germline gives CDR1 SGDLS, CDR2 YYNGEE. V was clipped by 2 bases and J by 4 bases; unmatched bases: 3. The CDR3 runs 15 residues. The CDR3 sequence is CASSVGTGGAETQYF. CDR3 nucleotides: TGTGCCAGCAGCGTCGGGACAGGGGGCGCAGAGACCCAGTACTTC.

The sample holds many counts of this clone. The rearrangement uses TRBV28 and TRBJ1-2, with 7 bases lining up with TRBD1. Germline values: CDR1 MDHEN, CDR2 SYDVKM. V gave up 8 bases and J gave up 4 bases; unmatched junction bases: 16. The CDR3 consists of 16 residues. CDR3 amino acids: CASLPTGRSLGYGYTF. The CDR3, as DNA: TGTGCCAGCCTCCCGACAGGGCGATCCTTGGGCTATGGCTACACCTTC.

The V call is TRBV4-1, the J call TRBJ2-7; 7 positions agree with TRBD2. Germline assignment: CDR1 MGHRA and CDR2 YSYEKL. The CDR3 has 15 residues. The J segment lost 3 bases and the V segment lost 2 bases, leaving 7 bases of the junction unmatched. The DNA of the CDR3 is TGCGCCAGCAGCCAAACGGCATTAGCGGGCTACGAGCAGTACTTC. Translation: CASSQTALAGYEQYF.

The CDR3 DNA sequence: TGTGCCAGCAGGCGGCGGGACAGGGGCACCGGGGAGCTGTTTTTT. Amino acid sequence: CASRRRDRGTGELFF. The chain recombines TRBV5-6 with TRBJ2-2; 10 bases agree with TRBD1. The J segment lost 4 bases and the V segment lost 5 bases, leaving 5 bases of the junction unmatched. From germline, CDR1 is SGHDT and CDR2 YYEEEE. This CDR3 region has 15 residues.

The table lists this clone with a few counts. This CDR3 is also generated by other DNA sequences in the sample. The chain has TRBV9 and TRBJ2-7, with 14 bases aligning to TRBD2. Trimming removed 2 bases from V and 4 bases from J; junction bases left unmatched: 2. The CDR3 totals 15 residues. CDR1 and CDR2 from the germline V gene are SGDLS and YYNGEE. CDR3 sequence reads: CASSVGTSGSYEQYF. The CDR3 nucleotides read TGTGCCAGCAGCGTGGGGACTAGCGGGAGTTACGAGCAGTACTTC. Filled out from reference TRBV9 and TRBJ2-7, the complete variable domain reads DSGVTQTPKHLITATGQRVTLRCSPRSGDLSVYWYQQSLDQGLQFLIQYYNGEERAKGNILERFSAQQFPDLHSELNLSSLELGDSALYFCASSVGTSGSYEQYFGPGTRLTVT.

There are a few counts of this clone. The genes are TRBV19 and TRBJ2-7; TRBD1 aligns across 8 bases. The germline V gene encodes CDR1 LNHDA and CDR2 SQIVND (reference sequence). The CDR3 has 16 amino acids. J gave up 1 base and V 1 base, and 6 bases lay outside the gene matches. CDR3 protein: CASSIAGGPGSYEQYF. The CDR3 DNA sequence: TGTGCCAGTAGTATAGCAGGGGGCCCGGGGTCCTACGAGCAGTACTTC.